A single sample gave rise to the 10 T cell receptor beta chains below, sequenced in a study of shared clonotypes between healthy human individuals. Sequencing used immunoSEQ multiplex PCR; TCRdb keeps in-frame clones, though not all of them. The sample gives about 500,000 clones, roughly four fifths of which show up once; approximately 12% is in the top ten. The sample consisted of PBMCs. All receptors come from a woman aged 40 to 50 in good health. Some clones in this sample may be carry-over from other donors' samples.

The rearrangement joins TRBV9 to TRBJ2-7; D ambiguous. This CDR3 has 13 amino acids. The germline V gene has CDR1 SGDLS and CDR2 YYNGEE. Between the trimmed V and J ends, which lost 4 bases and 0 bases, there was a span of 8 bases. The CDR3 loop is CASSPGTSYEQYF. Here the CDR3 DNA reads TGTGCCAGCAGCCCCGGCACCTCCTACGAGCAGTACTTC.

A few counts support this clone. In nucleotides, the CDR3 is TGTGCCAGCAGTGACAAAGCTAGAGCGAACACCGGGGAGCTGTTTTTT. Protein product: CASSDKARANTGELFF. The gene calls are TRBV6-4 and TRBJ2-2; D gene unclear. CDR3 length: 16 residues. Germline lookup yields CDR1 MRHNA and CDR2 SNTAGT. Trimming took off 2 bases at V and 0 bases at J, with 10 bases between the two ends.

The chain carries TRBV28 and TRBJ2-7; a weak D match, TRBD1 (7 bases). Per the germline V gene, CDR1 is MDHEN and CDR2 is SYDVKM. Trimming removed 5 bases from V and 7 bases from J, with 21 bases in between. This CDR3 has 15 amino acids. CDR3 sequence reads: CASSGGTAPLKEQYF. The CDR3 nucleotides are TGTGCCAGCAGTGGAGGGACAGCCCCTCTTAAAGAGCAGTACTTC.

This clone has a count of ten or more. Distinct nucleotide sequences in the sample also encode this CDR3. V usage is TRBV18 and J usage is TRBJ1-1; 8 positions match TRBD1. CDR1 is KGHSH and CDR2 is LQKENI in the germline V gene. The CDR3 spans 13 residues. After removal of 6 bases from V and 3 bases from J, the junction contained 3 bases not matched to a gene. The CDR3 reads CASSPTGDTEAFF. In nucleotides, the CDR3 is TGTGCCAGCTCCCCGACAGGGGACACTGAAGCTTTCTTT.

The chain uses TRBV30 and TRBJ2-1, with 12 bases identical to TRBD2. Germline V gene lookup returns CDR1 GTSNPN and CDR2 SVGIG (reference sequence). The CDR3 loop spans 15 amino acids. V gave up 8 bases and J gave up 1 base; unmatched junction bases: 6. CDR3: CALTSGRKSYNEQFF. The CDR3, as DNA: TGTGCCCTAACTAGCGGGAGGAAATCCTACAATGAGCAGTTCTTC.

This clone was picked up a small number of times. The rearrangement uses TRBV19 and TRBJ1-5, with 9 positions matching TRBD1. V was pared by 4 bases and J by 11 bases, with 9 bases of the junction left unmatched. In germline, CDR1 is LNHDA, CDR2 SQIVND (reference sequence). The CDR3 is 14 residues long. CDR3 protein: CASSSGTGNFAQHF. The CDR3 DNA is TGTGCCAGTAGTAGTGGGACAGGGAATTTTGCCCAGCATTTT.

Of note for this clone: An end of the junction differs from the germline gene, which may be a read error. The chain employs TRBV18 and TRBJ1-3; D is perhaps TRBD1 (5 bases). This CDR3 is 14 amino acids long. Germline CDR1 and CDR2: KGHSH and LQKENI. CDR3 in amino acids: CASSPPDSRNTIYF. For the CDR3, the DNA is TGTGCCAGCTCACCACCAGACAGCAGAAACACCATATACTTT.

The chain joins TRBV7-8 to TRBJ1-3, with a tentative D call TRBD1 (5 bases). The CDR3 is made up of 19 amino acids. Trimming cost V 1 base and J 0 bases, with 19 bases left between them. Germline V gene sequence: CDR1 SGHVS, CDR2 FQNEAQ. CDR3 in amino acids: CASSLGAGRDLFSGNTIYF. CDR3 nucleotides: TGTGCCAGCAGCTTAGGGGCTGGCAGGGACCTGTTCTCTGGAAACACCATATATTTT.

The table lists this clone with a count of one. The gene calls are TRBV5-5 and TRBJ2-3; 12 positions agree with TRBD2. There are 17 residues in the CDR3. With 3 bases clipped from V and 2 bases from J, the junction kept 7 bases outside the gene matches. The V gene's germline CDR1 is SGHKS and CDR2 YYEKEE (reference sequence). CDR3 bases: TGTGCCAGCAGCTCCACCGCTAGCGGGAGGGCCACAGATACGCAGTATTTT. It encodes CASSSTASGRATDTQYF.

The chain has TRBV19 and TRBJ2-6; no reliable D call. Germline-derived CDR1 and CDR2 are LNHDA and SQIVND (reference sequence). Trimming stripped 5 bases from V and 1 base from J, with 12 bases between. The CDR3 loop spans 16 amino acids. CDR3 residues: CASSEALVSGANVLTF. CDR3 DNA sequence: TGTGCCAGTAGTGAGGCTTTAGTATCTGGGGCCAACGTCCTGACTTTC.